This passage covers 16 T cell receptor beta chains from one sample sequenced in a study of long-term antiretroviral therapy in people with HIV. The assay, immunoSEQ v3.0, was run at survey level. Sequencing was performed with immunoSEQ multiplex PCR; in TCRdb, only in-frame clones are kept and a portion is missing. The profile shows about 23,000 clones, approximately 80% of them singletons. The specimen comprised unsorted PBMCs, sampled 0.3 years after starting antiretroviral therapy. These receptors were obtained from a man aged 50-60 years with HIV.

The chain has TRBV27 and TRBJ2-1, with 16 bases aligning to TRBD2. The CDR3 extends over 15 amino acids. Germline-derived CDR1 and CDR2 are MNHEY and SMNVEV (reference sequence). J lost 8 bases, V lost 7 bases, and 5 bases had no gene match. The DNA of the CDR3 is TGTGCCAGCAACTCCGGGACTAGCGGGAGGGATGAGCAGTTCTTC. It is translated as CASNSGTSGRDEQFF.

CDR3 protein: CASSSQGSSYEQYF. The CDR3 DNA reads TGTGCCAGCTCATCACAGGGGAGCTCCTACGAGCAGTACTTC. V and J are TRBV18 and TRBJ2-7; 7 bases map to TRBD1. Unmatched junction bases numbered 4, after V lost 5 bases and J lost 0 bases. Germline values: CDR1 KGHSH, CDR2 LQKENI. The CDR3 length is 14 residues.

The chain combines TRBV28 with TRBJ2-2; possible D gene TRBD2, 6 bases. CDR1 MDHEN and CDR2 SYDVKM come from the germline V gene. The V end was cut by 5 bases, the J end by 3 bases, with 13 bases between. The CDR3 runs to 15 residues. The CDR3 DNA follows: TGTGCCAGCAGTACCAAAGAGCGGGACACCGGGGAGCTGTTTTTT. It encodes CASSTKERDTGELFF.

CDR3 in amino acids: CASSEGHNYGYTF. The CDR3 DNA is TGCGCCAGCAGTGAGGGACATAACTATGGCTACACCTTC. The gene calls are TRBV10-2 and TRBJ1-2; maybe TRBD1 (5 bases). V was shortened by 2 bases and J by 1 base, with 5 bases between the two germline ends. Germline V gives CDR1 WSHSY, CDR2 SAAADI. The CDR3 contains 13 residues.

The CDR3 is CASSEWSSEAYEQYF. CDR3 nucleotides: TGTGCCAGCAGTGAGTGGAGTAGCGAGGCCTACGAGCAGTACTTC. This sequence joins TRBV6-1 and TRBJ2-7, with D possibly matching TRBD2 (5 bases). Germline V CDR1 and CDR2: MNHNS, SASEGT. This CDR3 region has 15 residues. Trimming left V 3 bases short and J 2 bases short, with 14 bases between.

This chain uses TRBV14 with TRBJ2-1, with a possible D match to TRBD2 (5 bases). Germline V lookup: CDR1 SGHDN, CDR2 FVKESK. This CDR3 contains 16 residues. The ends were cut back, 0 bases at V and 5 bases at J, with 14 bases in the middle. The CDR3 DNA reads TGTGCCAGCAGCCAAGATCGAAGGACTTACAACAATGAGCAGTTCTTC. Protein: CASSQDRRTYNNEQFF.

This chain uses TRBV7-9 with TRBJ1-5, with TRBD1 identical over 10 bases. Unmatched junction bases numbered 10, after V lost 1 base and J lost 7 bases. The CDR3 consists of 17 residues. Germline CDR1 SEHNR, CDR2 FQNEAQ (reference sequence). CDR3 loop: CASSLGSAGTGDQPQHF. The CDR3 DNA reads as TGTGCCAGCAGCTTAGGAAGCGCCGGGACAGGGGACCAGCCCCAGCATTTT.

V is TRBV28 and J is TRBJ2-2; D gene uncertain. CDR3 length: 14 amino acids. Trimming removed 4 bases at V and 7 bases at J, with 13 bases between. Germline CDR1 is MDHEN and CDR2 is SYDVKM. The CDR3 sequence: CASSSKIPGGELFF. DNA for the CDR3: TGTGCCAGCAGTTCGAAAATTCCAGGCGGGGAGCTGTTTTTT.

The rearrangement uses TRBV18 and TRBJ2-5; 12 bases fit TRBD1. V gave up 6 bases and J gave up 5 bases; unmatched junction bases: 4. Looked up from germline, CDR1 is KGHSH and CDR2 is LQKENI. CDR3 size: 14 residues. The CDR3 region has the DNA TGTGCCAGCTCCGGGACAGGGGGCTGGGAGACCCAGTACTTC. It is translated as CASSGTGGWETQYF.

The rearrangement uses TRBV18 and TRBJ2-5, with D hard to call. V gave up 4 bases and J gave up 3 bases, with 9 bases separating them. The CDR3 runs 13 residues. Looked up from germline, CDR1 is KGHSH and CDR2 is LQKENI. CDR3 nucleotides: TGTGCCAGCTCACTCGCAGATAAAGAGACCCAGTACTTC. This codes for CASSLADKETQYF.

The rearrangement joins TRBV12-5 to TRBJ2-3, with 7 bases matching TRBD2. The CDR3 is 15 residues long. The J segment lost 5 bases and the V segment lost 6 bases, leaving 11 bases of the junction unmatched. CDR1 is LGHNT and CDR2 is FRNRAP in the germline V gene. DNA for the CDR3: TGTGCTAGTGGGGTCCTAGCGGATCCCAGAGATACGCAGTATTTT. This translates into CASGVLADPRDTQYF.

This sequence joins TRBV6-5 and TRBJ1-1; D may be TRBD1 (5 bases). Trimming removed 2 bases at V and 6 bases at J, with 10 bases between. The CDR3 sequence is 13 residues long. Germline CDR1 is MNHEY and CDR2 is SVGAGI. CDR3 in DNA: TGTGCCAGCAGTTACCACGGGGCGGCTGAAGCTTTCTTT. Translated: CASSYHGAAEAFF.

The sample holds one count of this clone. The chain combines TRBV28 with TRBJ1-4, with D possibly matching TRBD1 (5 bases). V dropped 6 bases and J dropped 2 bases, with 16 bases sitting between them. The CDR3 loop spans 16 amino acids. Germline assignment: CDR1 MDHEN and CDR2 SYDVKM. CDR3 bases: TGTGCCAGCAGGCTCCGGGGCCGGGTGACTAATGAAAAACTGTTTTTT. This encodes CASRLRGRVTNEKLFF.

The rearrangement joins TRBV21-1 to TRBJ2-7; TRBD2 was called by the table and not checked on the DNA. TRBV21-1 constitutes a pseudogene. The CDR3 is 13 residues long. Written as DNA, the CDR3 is TGTGCCAGCAGCAGAGACTCCTCCTACGAGCAGTACTTC. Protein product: CASSRDSSYEQYF.

The CDR3 sequence is CASSQDIGLAREQYF. CDR3 nucleotides: TGCGCCAGCAGCCAAGATATCGGACTAGCGAGGGAGCAGTACTTC. The V and J genes are TRBV4-1 and TRBJ2-7, with 9 bases that match TRBD2. Trimming cost V 0 bases and J 7 bases; bases outside gene matches: 7. Per germline, CDR1 MGHRA and CDR2 YSYEKL. This CDR3 has 15 amino acids.

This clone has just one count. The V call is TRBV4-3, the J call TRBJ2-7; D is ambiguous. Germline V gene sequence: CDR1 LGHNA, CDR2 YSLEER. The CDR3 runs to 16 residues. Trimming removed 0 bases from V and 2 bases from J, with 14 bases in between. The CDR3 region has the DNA TGCGCCAGCAGCCAAGAGTGGACGGACCTTCCCTACGAGCAGTACTTC. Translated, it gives CASSQEWTDLPYEQYF.